This passage covers 14 T cell receptor beta chains from one sample sequenced in a study of cytomegalovirus exposure and HLA in healthy donors. It was with 60 Vbeta and 13 Jbeta primers that the PCR ran. Data came from immunoSEQ multiplex PCR; TCRdb stores just in-frame clones and leaves some out. The sample holds around 280,000 clones, 85% to 90% seen once. The sequenced sample was PBMCs. Source of these receptors: a woman under 30 in good health and CMV-seronegative.

The rearrangement links TRBV7-3 to TRBJ2-5, with TRBD2 as a possible D gene (7 bases). Germline CDR1 SGHTA, CDR2 FQGTGA. The V gene lost 5 bases and the J gene lost 5 bases, with 12 bases spanning the gap. The CDR3 covers 13 residues. This chain's CDR3 is CASSAGAGETQYF. CDR3 DNA sequence: TGTGCCAGCAGCGCGGGGGCCGGGGAGACCCAGTACTTC.

The gene calls are TRBV7-2 and TRBJ2-1, with D possibly being TRBD2 (5 bases). V gave up 1 base and J gave up 10 bases, with 17 bases separating them. The germline gives CDR1 SGHTA, CDR2 FQGNSA. The CDR3 sequence is 15 residues long. CDR3 region: CASSLGRVGFGEQFF. As DNA, the CDR3 is TGTGCCAGCAGCTTAGGGCGGGTGGGGTTTGGGGAGCAGTTCTTC.

The chain couples TRBV5-1 to TRBJ2-3; possible D gene TRBD2, 6 bases. The CDR3 sequence is 17 residues long. V lost 0 bases and J lost 1, with 15 bases in between. Germline CDR1 and CDR2: SGHRS and YFSETQ. The CDR3 sequence is CASSLAGGRSGTDTQYF. The CDR3 coding sequence is TGCGCCAGCAGCTTGGCCGGGGGTAGGTCAGGCACAGATACGCAGTATTTT.

The rearrangement links TRBV18 to TRBJ1-6, with 9 bases lining up with TRBD1. V was clipped by 5 bases and J by 8 bases; unmatched bases: 4. The CDR3 has 14 amino acids. The germline CDR1 and CDR2 sequences are KGHSH and LQKENI. CDR3 DNA sequence: TGTGCCAGCTCAGACCGGGACAGGGATTCACCCCTCCACTTT. Protein product: CASSDRDRDSPLHF.

The chain couples TRBV7-9 to TRBJ1-6; TRBD1 matches at 8 bases. This CDR3 is 15 amino acids long. Germline trimming cut 5 bases from V and 10 bases from J; bases unmatched to any gene: 10. Germline-derived CDR1 and CDR2 are SEHNR and FQNEAQ (reference sequence). The chain's CDR3 is CASSRPTGAESPLHF. The CDR3 bases are TGTGCCAGCAGCCGTCCGACAGGGGCCGAATCACCCCTCCACTTT.

Only one count was recorded for this clone. The CDR3 here is CASSVGPTPANYGYTF. The CDR3, as DNA: TGTGCCAGCAGCGTAGGTCCCACCCCAGCTAACTATGGCTACACCTTC. V usage is TRBV9 and J usage is TRBJ1-2; D uncertain. V lost 0 bases, J lost 0 bases, and 12 bases lay in between. Germline V gene sequence: CDR1 SGDLS, CDR2 YYNGEE. CDR3 length: 16 amino acids.

In regard to this clone: Different DNA sequences within this sample yield the same CDR3. This chain connects TRBV10-3 to TRBJ1-2; a weak D match, TRBD1 (5 bases). The CDR3 is 13 residues long. Germline-derived CDR1 and CDR2 are ENHRY and SYGVKD. Between the trimmed V and J ends, which lost 2 bases and 4 bases, there was a span of 8 bases. The CDR3 loop is CAISEGTGYGYTF. CDR3 nucleotide sequence: TGTGCCATCAGTGAGGGAACAGGCTATGGCTACACCTTC.

This clone has only a few counts. The J gene is TRBJ1-1, the V gene TRBV5-6; D remains ambiguous. V gave up 4 bases and J gave up 1 base, with 11 bases separating them. There are 14 residues in the CDR3. Germline values: CDR1 SGHDT, CDR2 YYEEEE. CDR3: CASSVGVTNTEAFF. CDR3 coding DNA: TGTGCCAGCAGCGTGGGCGTCACGAACACTGAAGCTTTCTTT.

The chain couples TRBV6-1 to TRBJ2-1; 8 bases are a match to TRBD2. CDR3 length: 15 amino acids. The V gene end was trimmed by 7 bases and the J gene end by 9 bases; junction bases not matched to a gene: 14. CDR1 is MNHNS and CDR2 is SASEGT in the germline V gene. CDR3 amino acids: CASIGAGDAGSEQFF. DNA for the CDR3: TGTGCCAGCATCGGAGCGGGAGACGCCGGGAGTGAGCAGTTCTTC.

The chain employs TRBV2 and TRBJ2-3, with 11 bases that match TRBD2. This CDR3 comprises 20 residues. Germline V gene lookup returns CDR1 SNHLY and CDR2 FYNNEI. J lost 6 bases, V lost 0 bases, and 17 bases had no gene match. The CDR3 sequence is CASSEARASRLAGGGDTQYF. Here the CDR3 DNA reads TGTGCCAGCAGTGAAGCAAGGGCGAGTAGGCTAGCGGGGGGTGGGGATACGCAGTATTTT.

This chain links TRBV29-1 with TRBJ2-5, with D uncertain. The CDR3 spans 10 residues. Germline CDR1 is SQVTM and CDR2 is ANQGSEA. Trimming took 4 bases from V and 7 from J, leaving 7 bases between them. CDR3 sequence: CSVGPGTQYF. The CDR3 bases are TGCAGCGTTGGGCCTGGGACCCAGTACTTC.

The genes are TRBV27 and TRBJ1-1; a weak D match, TRBD1 (5 bases). This CDR3 has 16 residues. The germline V gene has CDR1 MNHEY and CDR2 SMNVEV (reference sequence). Trimming shortened V by 1 base and J by 3 bases, and 15 bases separated the two germline ends. The CDR3 region has the DNA TGTGCCAGCAGTTTATGGGCAGGGAATGTAGACACTGAAGCTTTCTTT. It encodes CASSLWAGNVDTEAFF.

The chain joins TRBV27 to TRBJ1-5, with 7 bases that match TRBD1. J was trimmed by 0 bases and V by 5 bases; bases with no gene match: 10. Per germline, CDR1 MNHEY and CDR2 SMNVEV (reference sequence). This CDR3 is built from 17 residues. CDR3 sequence: CASSLPGQTYSNQPQHF. In nucleotides, the CDR3 is TGTGCCAGCAGTCTACCGGGACAGACCTATAGCAATCAGCCCCAGCATTTT.

The chain combines TRBV6-5 with TRBJ2-7; tentative D call: TRBD1 (5 bases). The CDR3 totals 15 residues. Per the germline V gene, CDR1 is MNHEY and CDR2 is SVGAGI. V was clipped by 0 bases and J by 2 bases, with 11 bases between them. The CDR3 loop reads CASSYSGQGTYEQYF. The DNA for the CDR3 is TGTGCCAGCAGTTACTCTGGGCAGGGTACCTACGAGCAGTACTTC.